This T cell receptor (beta chain) was obtained from a study of vaccination and CD4 T cells after COVID-19. Points from the study as a whole: From around 20 to 38, the median of SARS-CoV-2-reactive clonotypes rose without reaching significance.

Treatment given: approximately nine-day PBMC culture with coronavirus spike peptide pools or control peptides (ViraFEST assay). Peptide pool stimulation in ViraFEST expanded antigen-specific T cells, whose TCRs were then sequenced. Trimming removed 3 bases from V and 5 bases from J; junction bases left unmatched: 4. This CDR3 has 15 residues. The V gene's germline CDR1 is MNHEY and CDR2 SMNVEV (reference sequence). Sequencing of DNA taken from cultured CD4+ T cells relied on the Oncomine TCR Beta short-read assay. TCRdb processed the PCR reads anew with MiXCR; each CDR3 protein has one entry. The sample yields approximately 15,000 distinct CDR3 sequences, roughly 62% seen once. Turning to this clonotype: Antigen: not known.

The origin of this receptor is a human donor who had recovered from COVID-19. This material consisted of CD4+ T cells from blood, cultured in vitro, taken after SARS-CoV-2 vaccination. The V gene is TRBV27, the J gene TRBJ1-6; 7 bases fit TRBD1. CDR3 sequence reads: CASSFDGTDNSPLHF. The DNA of the CDR3 is TGTGCCAGCAGTTTTGACGGGACAGATAATTCACCCCTCCACTTT.